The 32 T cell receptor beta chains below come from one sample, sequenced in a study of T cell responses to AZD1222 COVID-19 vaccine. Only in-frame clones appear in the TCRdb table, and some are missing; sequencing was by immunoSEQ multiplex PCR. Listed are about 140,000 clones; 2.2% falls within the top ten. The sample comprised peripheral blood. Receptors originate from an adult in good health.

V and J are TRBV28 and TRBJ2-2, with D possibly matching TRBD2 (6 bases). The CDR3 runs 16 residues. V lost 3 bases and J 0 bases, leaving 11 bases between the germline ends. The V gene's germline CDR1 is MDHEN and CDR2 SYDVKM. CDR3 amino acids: CASSLGRGPNTGELFF. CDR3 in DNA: TGTGCCAGCAGTTTGGGGCGGGGCCCGAACACCGGGGAGCTGTTTTTT. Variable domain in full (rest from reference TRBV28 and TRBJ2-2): DVKVTQSSRYLVKRTGEKVFLECVQDMDHENMFWYRQDPGLGLRLIYFSYDVKMKEKGDIPEGYSVSREKKERFSLILESASTNQTSMYLCASSLGRGPNTGELFFGEGSRLTVL.

The CDR3, as DNA: TGTGCCACCAGCAACCCCACAGGGGCCAATCAGCCCCAGCATTTT. Encoded protein: CATSNPTGANQPQHF. This chain connects TRBV15 to TRBJ1-5; TRBD1 aligns across 7 bases. V was pared by 4 bases and J by 3 bases, with 6 bases of the junction left unmatched. The CDR3 extends over 15 amino acids. CDR1 and CDR2 from the germline V gene are LNHNV and YYDKDF (reference sequence).

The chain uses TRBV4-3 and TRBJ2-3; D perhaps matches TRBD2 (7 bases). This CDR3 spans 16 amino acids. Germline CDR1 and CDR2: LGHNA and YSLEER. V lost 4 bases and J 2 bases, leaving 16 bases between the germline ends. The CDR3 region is CASSLGAGANTDTQYF. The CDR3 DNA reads TGCGCCAGCAGCCTCGGGGCGGGGGCGAACACAGATACGCAGTATTTT.

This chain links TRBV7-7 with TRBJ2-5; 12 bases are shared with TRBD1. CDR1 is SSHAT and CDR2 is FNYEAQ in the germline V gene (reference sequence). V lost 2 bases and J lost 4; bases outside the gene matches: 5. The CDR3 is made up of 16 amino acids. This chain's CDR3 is CASSLSGTGGGETQYF. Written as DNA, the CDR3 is TGTGCCAGCAGCTTATCCGGGACAGGGGGCGGAGAGACCCAGTACTTC. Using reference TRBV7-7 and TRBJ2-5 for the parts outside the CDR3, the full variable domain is GAGVSQSPRYKVTKRGQDVTLRCDPISSHATLYWYQQALGQGPEFLTYFNYEAQPDKSGLPSDRFSAERPEGSISTLTIQRTEQRDSAMYRCASSLSGTGGGETQYFGPGTRLLVL.

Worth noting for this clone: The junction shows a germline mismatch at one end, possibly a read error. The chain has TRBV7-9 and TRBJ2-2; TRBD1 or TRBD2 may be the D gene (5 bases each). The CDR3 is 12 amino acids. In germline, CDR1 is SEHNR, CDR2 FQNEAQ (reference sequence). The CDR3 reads CASSLASWDGLF. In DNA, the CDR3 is TGTGCCAGCAGCTTAGCGTCATGGGACGGACTTTTT.

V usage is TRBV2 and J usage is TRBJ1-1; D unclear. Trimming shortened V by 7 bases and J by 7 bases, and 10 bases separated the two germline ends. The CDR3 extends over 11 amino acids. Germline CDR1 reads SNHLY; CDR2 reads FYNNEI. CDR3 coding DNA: TGTGCCAGCAAAAGGACCAATGAAGCTTTCTTT. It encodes CASKRTNEAFF.

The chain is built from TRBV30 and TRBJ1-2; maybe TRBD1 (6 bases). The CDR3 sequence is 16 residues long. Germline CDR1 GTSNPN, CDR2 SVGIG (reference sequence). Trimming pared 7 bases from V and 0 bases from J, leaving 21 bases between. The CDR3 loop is CALSNNDRLANYGYTF. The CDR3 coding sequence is TGTGCCTTGTCCAACAATGACAGGCTAGCTAACTATGGCTACACCTTC.

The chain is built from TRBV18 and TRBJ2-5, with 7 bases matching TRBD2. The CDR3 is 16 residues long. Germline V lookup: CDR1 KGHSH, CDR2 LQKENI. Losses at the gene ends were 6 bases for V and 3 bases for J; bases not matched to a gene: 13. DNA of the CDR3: TGTGCCAGCTCTCCCTCGGCCCTAGCGGCTAAAGAGACCCAGTACTTC. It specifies CASSPSALAAKETQYF.

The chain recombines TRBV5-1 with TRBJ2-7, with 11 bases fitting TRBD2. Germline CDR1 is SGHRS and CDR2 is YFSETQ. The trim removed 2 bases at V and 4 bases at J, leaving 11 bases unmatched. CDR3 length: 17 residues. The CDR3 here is CASSFQPLAGGKYEQYF. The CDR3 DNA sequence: TGCGCCAGCAGCTTCCAGCCGCTAGCGGGGGGAAAATACGAGCAGTACTTC.

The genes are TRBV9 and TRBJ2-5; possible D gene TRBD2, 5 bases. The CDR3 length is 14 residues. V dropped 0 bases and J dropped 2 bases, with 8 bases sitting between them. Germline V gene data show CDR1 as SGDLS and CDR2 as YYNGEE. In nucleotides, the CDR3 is TGTGCCAGCAGCGTAGACGGACTTCAAGAGACCCAGTACTTC. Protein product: CASSVDGLQETQYF.

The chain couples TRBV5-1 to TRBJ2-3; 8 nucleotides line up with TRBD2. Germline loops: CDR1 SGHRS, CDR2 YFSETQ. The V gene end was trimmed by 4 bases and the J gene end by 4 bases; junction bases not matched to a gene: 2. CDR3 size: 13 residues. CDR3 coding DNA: TGCGCCAGCAGCCTGGGACTAGCAGATACGCAGTATTTT. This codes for CASSLGLADTQYF.

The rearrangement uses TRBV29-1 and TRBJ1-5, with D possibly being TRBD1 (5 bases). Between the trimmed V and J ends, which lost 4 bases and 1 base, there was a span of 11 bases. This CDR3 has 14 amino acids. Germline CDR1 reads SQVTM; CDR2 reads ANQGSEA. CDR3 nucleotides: TGCAGCGTTGGGTGGGGGGTCAGCAATCAGCCCCAGCATTTT. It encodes CSVGWGVSNQPQHF.

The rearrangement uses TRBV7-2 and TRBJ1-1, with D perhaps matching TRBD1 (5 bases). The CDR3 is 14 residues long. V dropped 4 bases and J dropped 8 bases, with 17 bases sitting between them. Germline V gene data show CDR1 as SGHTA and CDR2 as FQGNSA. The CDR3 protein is CASSSQASGGEAFF. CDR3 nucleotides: TGTGCCAGCAGCTCGCAGGCTTCGGGGGGGGAAGCTTTCTTT.

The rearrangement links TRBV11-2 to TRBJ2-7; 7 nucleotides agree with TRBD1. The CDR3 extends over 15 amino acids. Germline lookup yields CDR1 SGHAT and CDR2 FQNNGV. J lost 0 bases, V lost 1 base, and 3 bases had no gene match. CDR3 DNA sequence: TGTGCCAGCAGCTTAGTCGGGGACAGCTCCTACGAGCAGTACTTC. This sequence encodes CASSLVGDSSYEQYF. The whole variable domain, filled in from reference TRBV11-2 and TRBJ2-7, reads EAGVAQSPRYKIIEKRQSVAFWCNPISGHATLYWYQQILGQGPKLLIQFQNNGVVDDSQLPKDRFSAERLKGVDSTLKIQPAKLEDSAVYLCASSLVGDSSYEQYFGPGTRLTVT.

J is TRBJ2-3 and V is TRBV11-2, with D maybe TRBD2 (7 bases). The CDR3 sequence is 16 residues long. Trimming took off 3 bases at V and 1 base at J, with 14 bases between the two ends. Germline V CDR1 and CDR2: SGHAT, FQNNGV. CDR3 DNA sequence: TGTGCCAGCAGCTTGGACCGGGGGGCCGGCACAGATACGCAGTATTTT. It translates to CASSLDRGAGTDTQYF.

The CDR3 DNA reads as TGTGCCAGCAGCTTAGGACGGCAGGACAATGAGCAGTTCTTC. Protein sequence: CASSLGRQDNEQFF. The chain combines TRBV11-1 with TRBJ2-1; D not certain. V was cut by 1 base and J by 5 bases, with 9 bases left in between. Germline-derived CDR1 and CDR2 are SGHAT and FQDESV (reference sequence). This CDR3 has 14 residues.

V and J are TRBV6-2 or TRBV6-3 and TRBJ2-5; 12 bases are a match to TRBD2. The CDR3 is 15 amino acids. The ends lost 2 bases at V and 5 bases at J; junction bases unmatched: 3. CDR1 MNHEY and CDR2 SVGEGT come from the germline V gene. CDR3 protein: CASSYTSGGSETQYF. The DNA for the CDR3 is TGTGCCAGCAGTTACACTAGCGGGGGGAGTGAGACCCAGTACTTC.

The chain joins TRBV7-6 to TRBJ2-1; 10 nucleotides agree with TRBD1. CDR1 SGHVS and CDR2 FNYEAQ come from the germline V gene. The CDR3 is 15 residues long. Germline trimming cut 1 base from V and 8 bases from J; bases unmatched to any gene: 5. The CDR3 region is CASSLGQGAGDEQFF. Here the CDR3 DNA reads TGTGCCAGCAGCTTAGGACAGGGGGCGGGCGATGAGCAGTTCTTC.

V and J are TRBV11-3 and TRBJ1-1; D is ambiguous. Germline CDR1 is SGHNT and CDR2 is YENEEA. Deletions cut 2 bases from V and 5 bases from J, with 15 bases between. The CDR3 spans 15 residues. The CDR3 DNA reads TGTGCCAGCAGCTTACGGGGAGGGTCGAGTACTGAAGCTTTCTTT. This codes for CASSLRGGSSTEAFF.

Here the CDR3 DNA reads TGTGCCAGTAGTATCGGGGATGTCGTGCAGCCCCAGCATTTT. Protein product: CASSIGDVVQPQHF. This chain joins TRBV19 and TRBJ1-5; D not resolved. In germline, CDR1 is LNHDA, CDR2 SQIVND (reference sequence). The CDR3 runs 14 residues. V lost 3 bases to trimming and J lost 7 bases, with 13 bases between them.

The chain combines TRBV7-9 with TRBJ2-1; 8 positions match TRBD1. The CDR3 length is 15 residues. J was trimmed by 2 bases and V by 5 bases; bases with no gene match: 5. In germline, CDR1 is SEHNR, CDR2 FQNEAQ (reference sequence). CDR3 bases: TGTGCCAGCAGCCACCGGGACAGGCCCTACAATGAGCAGTTCTTC. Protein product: CASSHRDRPYNEQFF. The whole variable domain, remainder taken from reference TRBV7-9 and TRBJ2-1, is DTGVSQNPRHKITKRGQNVTFRCDPISEHNRLYWYRQTLGQGPEFLTYFQNEAQLEKSRLLSDRFSAERPKGSFSTLEIQRTEQGDSAMYLCASSHRDRPYNEQFFGPGTRLTVL.

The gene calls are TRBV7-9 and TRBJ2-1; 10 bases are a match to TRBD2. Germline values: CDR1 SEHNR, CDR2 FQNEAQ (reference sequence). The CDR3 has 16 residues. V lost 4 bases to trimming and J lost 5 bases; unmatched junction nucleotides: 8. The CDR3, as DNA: TGTGCCAGCAGCTCTGAAGCGGGGGGGCCCAACAATGAGCAGTTCTTC. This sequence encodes CASSSEAGGPNNEQFF. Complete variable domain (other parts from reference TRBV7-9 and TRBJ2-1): DTGVSQNPRHKITKRGQNVTFRCDPISEHNRLYWYRQTLGQGPEFLTYFQNEAQLEKSRLLSDRFSAERPKGSFSTLEIQRTEQGDSAMYLCASSSEAGGPNNEQFFGPGTRLTVL.

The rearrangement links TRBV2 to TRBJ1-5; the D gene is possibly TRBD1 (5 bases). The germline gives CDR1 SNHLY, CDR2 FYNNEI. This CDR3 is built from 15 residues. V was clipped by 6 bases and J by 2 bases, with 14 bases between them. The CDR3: CASRYQGFRNQPQHF. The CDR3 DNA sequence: TGTGCCAGCAGGTATCAGGGATTTCGCAATCAGCCCCAGCATTTT.

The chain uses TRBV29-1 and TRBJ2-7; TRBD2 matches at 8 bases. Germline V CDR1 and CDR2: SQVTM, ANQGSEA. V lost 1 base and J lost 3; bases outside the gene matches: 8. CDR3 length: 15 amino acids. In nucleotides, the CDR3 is TGCAGCGTTGAAGGGATCGGTAGCGGGGACTACGAGCAGTACTTC. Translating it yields CSVEGIGSGDYEQYF.

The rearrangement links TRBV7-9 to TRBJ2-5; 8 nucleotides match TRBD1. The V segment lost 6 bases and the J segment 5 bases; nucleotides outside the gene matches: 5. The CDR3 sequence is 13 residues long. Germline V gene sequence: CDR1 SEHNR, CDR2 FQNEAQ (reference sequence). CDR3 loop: CASRQGVEETQYF. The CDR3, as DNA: TGTGCCAGCAGACAGGGGGTCGAGGAGACCCAGTACTTC.

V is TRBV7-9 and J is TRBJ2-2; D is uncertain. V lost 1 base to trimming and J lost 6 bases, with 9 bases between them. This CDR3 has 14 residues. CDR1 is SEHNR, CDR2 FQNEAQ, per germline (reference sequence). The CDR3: CASSLGGFAGELFF. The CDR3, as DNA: TGTGCCAGCAGCTTAGGGGGATTTGCCGGGGAGCTGTTTTTT. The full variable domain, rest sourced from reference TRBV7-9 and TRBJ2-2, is DTGVSQNPRHKITKRGQNVTFRCDPISEHNRLYWYRQTLGQGPEFLTYFQNEAQLEKSRLLSDRFSAERPKGSFSTLEIQRTEQGDSAMYLCASSLGGFAGELFFGEGSRLTVL.

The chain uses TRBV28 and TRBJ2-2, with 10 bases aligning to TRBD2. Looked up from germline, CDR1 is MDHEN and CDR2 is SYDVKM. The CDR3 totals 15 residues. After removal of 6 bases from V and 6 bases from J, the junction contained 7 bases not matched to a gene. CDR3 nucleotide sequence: TGTGCCAGCAGCTTGAGGACTAGCGGTCCCGGGGAGCTGTTTTTT. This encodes CASSLRTSGPGELFF.

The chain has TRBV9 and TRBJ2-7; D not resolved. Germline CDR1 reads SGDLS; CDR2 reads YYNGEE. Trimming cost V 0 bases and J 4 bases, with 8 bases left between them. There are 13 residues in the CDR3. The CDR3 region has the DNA TGTGCCAGCAGCGTAGACCCCAGTTACGAGCAGTACTTC. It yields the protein CASSVDPSYEQYF.

CDR3 amino acids: CASSLYGGLNYGYTF. In nucleotides, the CDR3 is TGTGCCAGCAGCTTATATGGAGGGTTAAACTATGGCTACACCTTC. The chain combines TRBV7-2 with TRBJ1-2; D ambiguous. CDR3 length: 15 residues. CDR1 and CDR2 (germline): SGHTA, FQGNSA. Deletions cut 2 bases from V and 2 bases from J, with 12 bases between.

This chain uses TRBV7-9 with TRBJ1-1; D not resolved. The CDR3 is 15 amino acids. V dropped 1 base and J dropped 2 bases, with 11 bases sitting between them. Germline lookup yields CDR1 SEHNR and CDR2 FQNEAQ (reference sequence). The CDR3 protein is CASSLVNVANTEAFF. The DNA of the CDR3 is TGTGCCAGCAGCTTAGTGAACGTTGCTAACACTGAAGCTTTCTTT. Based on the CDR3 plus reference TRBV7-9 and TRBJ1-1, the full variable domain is DTGVSQNPRHKITKRGQNVTFRCDPISEHNRLYWYRQTLGQGPEFLTYFQNEAQLEKSRLLSDRFSAERPKGSFSTLEIQRTEQGDSAMYLCASSLVNVANTEAFFGQGTRLTVV.

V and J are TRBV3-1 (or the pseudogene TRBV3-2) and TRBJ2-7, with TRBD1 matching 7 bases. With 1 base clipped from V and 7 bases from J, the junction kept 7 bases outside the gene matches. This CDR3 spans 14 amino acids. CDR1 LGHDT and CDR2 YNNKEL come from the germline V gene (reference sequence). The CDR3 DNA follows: TGTGCCAGCAGCCAAGGGGGGACAGTACTAGAGCAGTACTTC. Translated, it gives CASSQGGTVLEQYF.

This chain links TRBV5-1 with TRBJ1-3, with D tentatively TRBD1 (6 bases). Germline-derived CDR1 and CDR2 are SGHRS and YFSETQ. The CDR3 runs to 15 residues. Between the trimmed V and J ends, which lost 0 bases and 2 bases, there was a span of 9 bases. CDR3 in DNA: TGCGCCAGCAGCTTGGGGTCAGGGGCTGGAAACACCATATATTTT. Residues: CASSLGSGAGNTIYF.